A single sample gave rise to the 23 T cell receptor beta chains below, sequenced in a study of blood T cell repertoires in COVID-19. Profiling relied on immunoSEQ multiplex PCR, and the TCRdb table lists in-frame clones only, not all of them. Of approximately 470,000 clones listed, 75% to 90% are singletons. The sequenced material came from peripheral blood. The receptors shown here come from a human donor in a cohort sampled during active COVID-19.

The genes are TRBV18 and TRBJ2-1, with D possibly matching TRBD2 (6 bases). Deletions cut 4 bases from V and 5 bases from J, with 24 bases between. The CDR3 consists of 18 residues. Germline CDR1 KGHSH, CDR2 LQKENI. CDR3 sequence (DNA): TGTGCCAGCTCACGATTCGGAGGGTATGGGGCTACAAACAATGAGCAGTTCTTC. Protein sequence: CASSRFGGYGATNNEQFF. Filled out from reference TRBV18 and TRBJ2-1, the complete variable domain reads NAGVMQNPRHLVRRRGQEARLRCSPMKGHSHVYWYRQLPEEGLKFMVYLQKENIIDESGMPKERFSAEFPKEGPSILRIQQVVRGDSAAYFCASSRFGGYGATNNEQFFGPGTRLTVL.

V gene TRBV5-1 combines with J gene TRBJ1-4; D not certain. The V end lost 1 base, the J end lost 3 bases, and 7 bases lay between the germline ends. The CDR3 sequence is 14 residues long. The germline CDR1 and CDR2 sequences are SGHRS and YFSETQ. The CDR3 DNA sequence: TGCGCCAGCAGCTTGTACACACCTAATGAAAAACTGTTTTTT. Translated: CASSLYTPNEKLFF.

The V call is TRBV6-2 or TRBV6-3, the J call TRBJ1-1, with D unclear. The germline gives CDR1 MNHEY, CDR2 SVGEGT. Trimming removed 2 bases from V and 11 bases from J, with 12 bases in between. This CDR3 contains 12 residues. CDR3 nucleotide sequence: TGTGCCAGCAGTTACCTGGGTTCCGGGGCTTTCTTT. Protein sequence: CASSYLGSGAFF.

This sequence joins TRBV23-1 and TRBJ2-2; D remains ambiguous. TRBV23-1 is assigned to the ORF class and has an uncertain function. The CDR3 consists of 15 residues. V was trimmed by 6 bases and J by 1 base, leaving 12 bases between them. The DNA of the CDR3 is TGCGCCAGCAGCTCCAGCGCCAAGAACACCGGGGAGCTGTTTTTT. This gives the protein CASSSSAKNTGELFF.

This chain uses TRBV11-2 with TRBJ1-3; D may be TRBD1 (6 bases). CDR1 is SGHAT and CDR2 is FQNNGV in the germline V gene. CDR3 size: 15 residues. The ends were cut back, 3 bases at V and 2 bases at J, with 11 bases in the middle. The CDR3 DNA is TGTGCCAGCAGCTTCGGAGAGGGGGCTGGAAACACCATATATTTT. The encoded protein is CASSFGEGAGNTIYF.

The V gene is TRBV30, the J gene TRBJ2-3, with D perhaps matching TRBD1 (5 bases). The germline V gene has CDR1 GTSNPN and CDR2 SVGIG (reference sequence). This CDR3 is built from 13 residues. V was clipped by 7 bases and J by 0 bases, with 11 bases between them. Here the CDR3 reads CASDRSSTDTQYF. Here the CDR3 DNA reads TGTGCCTCAGACAGATCTAGCACAGATACGCAGTATTTT. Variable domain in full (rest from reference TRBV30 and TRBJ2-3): SQTIHQWPATLVQPVGSPLSLECTVEGTSNPNLYWYRQAAGRGLQLLFYSVGIGQISSEVPQNLSASRPQDRQFILSSKKLLLSDSGFYLCASDRSSTDTQYFGPGTRLTVL.

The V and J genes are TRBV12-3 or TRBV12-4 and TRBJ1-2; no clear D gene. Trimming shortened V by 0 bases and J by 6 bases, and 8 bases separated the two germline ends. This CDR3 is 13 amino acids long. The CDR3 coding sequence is TGTGCCAGCAGTTTAGCTTGGGAGGATGGCTACACCTTC. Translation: CASSLAWEDGYTF.

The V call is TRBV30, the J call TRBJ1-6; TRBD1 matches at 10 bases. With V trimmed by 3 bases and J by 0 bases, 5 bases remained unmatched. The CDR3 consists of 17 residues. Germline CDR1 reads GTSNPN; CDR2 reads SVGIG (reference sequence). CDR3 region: CAWRDRGVSSYNSPLHF. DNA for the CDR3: TGTGCCTGGAGGGACAGGGGGGTTAGCTCCTATAATTCACCCCTCCACTTT.

CDR3 sequence: CASSFFQTYEQYF. In nucleotides, the CDR3 is TGTGCCAGCAGCTTTTTCCAGACCTACGAGCAGTACTTC. The genes are TRBV5-4 and TRBJ2-7, with D uncertain. There are 13 residues in the CDR3. The V and J ends lost 2 bases and 2 bases respectively, with 8 bases between them. CDR1 is SGHNT, CDR2 YYREEE, per germline (reference sequence).

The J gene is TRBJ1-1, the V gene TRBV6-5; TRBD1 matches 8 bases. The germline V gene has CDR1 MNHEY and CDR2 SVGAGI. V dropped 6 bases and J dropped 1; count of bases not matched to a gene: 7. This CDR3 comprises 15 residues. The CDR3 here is CASSTGGLGNTEAFF. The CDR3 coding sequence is TGTGCCAGCAGCACAGGGGGTTTGGGGAACACTGAAGCTTTCTTT.

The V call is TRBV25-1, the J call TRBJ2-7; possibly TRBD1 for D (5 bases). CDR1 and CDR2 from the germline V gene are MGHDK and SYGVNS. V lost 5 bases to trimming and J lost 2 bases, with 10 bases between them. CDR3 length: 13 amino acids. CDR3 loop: CASSQTDTYEQYF. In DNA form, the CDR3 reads TGTGCCAGCAGTCAAACGGACACCTACGAGCAGTACTTC.

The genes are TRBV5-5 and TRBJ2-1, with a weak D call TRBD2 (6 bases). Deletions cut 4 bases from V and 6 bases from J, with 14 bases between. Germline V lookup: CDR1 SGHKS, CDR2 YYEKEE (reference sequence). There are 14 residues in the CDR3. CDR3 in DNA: TGTGCCAGCAGCCCGGGAGACTATACCAATGAGCAGTTCTTC. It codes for CASSPGDYTNEQFF.

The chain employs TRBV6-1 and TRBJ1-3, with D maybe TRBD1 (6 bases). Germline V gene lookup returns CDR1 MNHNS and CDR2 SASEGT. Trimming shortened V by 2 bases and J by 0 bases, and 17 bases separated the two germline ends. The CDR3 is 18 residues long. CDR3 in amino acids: CASSEYGRQATSGNTIYF. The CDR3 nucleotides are TGTGCCAGCAGTGAATACGGGCGACAGGCCACCTCTGGAAACACCATATATTTT.

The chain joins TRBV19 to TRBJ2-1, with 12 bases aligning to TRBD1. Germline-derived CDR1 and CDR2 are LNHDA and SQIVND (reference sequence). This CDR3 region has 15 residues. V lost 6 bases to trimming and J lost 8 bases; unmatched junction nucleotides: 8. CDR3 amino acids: CASSPGTGGLDEQFF. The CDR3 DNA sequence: TGTGCCAGTAGCCCCGGGACAGGGGGCTTAGATGAGCAGTTCTTC.

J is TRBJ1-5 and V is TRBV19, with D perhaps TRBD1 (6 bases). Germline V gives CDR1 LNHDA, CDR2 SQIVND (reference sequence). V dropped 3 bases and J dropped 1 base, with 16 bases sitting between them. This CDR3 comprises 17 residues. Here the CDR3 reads CASSILTNRASNQPQHF. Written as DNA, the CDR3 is TGTGCCAGTAGTATCCTAACGAACAGGGCGAGCAATCAGCCCCAGCATTTT. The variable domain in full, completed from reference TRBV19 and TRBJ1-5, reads DGGITQSPKYLFRKEGQNVTLSCEQNLNHDAMYWYRQDPGQGLRLIYYSQIVNDFQKGDIAEGYSVSREKKESFPLTVTSAQKNPTAFYLCASSILTNRASNQPQHFGDGTRLSIL.

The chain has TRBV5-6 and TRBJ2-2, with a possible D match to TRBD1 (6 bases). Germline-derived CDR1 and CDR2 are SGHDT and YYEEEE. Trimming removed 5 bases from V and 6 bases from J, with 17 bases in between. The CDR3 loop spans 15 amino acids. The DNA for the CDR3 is TGTGCCAGCAGTCTTACAGGGCCTTTGTCCGGGGAGCTGTTTTTT. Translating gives CASSLTGPLSGELFF.

For the CDR3, the DNA is TGTGCCAGCAGCTCAGGGGGCGTCTCCTTTGGCTACACCTTC. Protein sequence: CASSSGGVSFGYTF. This chain uses TRBV28 with TRBJ1-2; 8 bases map to TRBD1. The CDR3 is 14 amino acids. Per the germline V gene, CDR1 is MDHEN and CDR2 is SYDVKM. The junction had 10 bases not matched to a gene; V was cut back by 6 bases and J by 7 bases.

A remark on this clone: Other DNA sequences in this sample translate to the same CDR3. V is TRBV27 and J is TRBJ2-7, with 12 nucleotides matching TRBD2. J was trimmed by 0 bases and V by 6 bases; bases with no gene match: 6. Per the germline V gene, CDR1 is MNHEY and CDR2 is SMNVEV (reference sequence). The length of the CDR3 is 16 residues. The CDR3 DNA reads TGTGCCAGCAGCCGAGCACTAGCGGGGGGCTCCTACGAGCAGTACTTC. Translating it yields CASSRALAGGSYEQYF.

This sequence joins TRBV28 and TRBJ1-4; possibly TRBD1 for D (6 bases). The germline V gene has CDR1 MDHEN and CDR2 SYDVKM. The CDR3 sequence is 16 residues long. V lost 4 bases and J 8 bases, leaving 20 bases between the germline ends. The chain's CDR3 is CASSWRSGQVPEKLFF. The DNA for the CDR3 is TGTGCCAGCAGTTGGAGGTCGGGACAAGTTCCCGAAAAACTGTTTTTT.

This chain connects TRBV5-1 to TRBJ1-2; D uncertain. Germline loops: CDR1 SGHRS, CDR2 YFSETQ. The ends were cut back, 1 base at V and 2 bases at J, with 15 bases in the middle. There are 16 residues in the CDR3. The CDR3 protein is CASSLLNGPGNYGYTF. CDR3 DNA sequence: TGCGCCAGCAGCTTGTTAAATGGTCCGGGGAACTATGGCTACACCTTC.

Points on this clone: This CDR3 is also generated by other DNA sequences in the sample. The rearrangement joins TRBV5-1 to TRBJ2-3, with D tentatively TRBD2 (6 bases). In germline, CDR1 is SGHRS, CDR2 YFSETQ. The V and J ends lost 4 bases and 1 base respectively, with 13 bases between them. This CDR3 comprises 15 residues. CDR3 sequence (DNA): TGCGCCAGCAGCCTGGGAGGCAGGGGCACAGATACGCAGTATTTT. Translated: CASSLGGRGTDTQYF.

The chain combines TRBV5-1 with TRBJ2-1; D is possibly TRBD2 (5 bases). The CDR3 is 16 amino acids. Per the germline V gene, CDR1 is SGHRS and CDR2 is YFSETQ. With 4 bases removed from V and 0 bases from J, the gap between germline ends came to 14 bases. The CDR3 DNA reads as TGCGCCAGCAGCCTCCGGACTTCCAGCTCCTACAATGAGCAGTTCTTC. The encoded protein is CASSLRTSSSYNEQFF.

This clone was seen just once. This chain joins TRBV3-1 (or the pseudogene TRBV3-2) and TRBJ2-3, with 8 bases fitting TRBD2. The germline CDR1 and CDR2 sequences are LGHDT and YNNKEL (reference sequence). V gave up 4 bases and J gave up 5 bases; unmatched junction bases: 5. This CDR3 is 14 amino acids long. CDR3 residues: CASSRSGIEDTQYF. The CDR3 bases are TGTGCCAGCAGCCGTAGCGGGATAGAAGATACGCAGTATTTT.